This T cell receptor beta chain was documented in a study of a mutant IDH1 vaccine in newly diagnosed glioma. Noted time point: week 47, end of study. Alongside topical imiquimod, each dose of vaccine comprised 300 ug of mutant IDH1 20-mer peptide. There were new WHO grade 3 or 4 astrocytomas in the donors, and these were IDH1-mutant and ATRX-lost. To note about this clone: The antigen is unknown.

Profiling relied on immunoSEQ multiplex PCR, and the TCRdb table lists in-frame clones only, not all of them. The sample shows about 55,000 clones, over 60% of them seen only once. The germline gives CDR1 MNHEY, CDR2 SVGAGI. This CDR3 has 15 residues. The trim removed 5 bases at V and 3 bases at J, leaving 3 bases unmatched. Study-wide findings and caveats: With respect to changes in top peripheral T cell clonotypes, pseudoprogression seemed unrelated. The vaccine induced immune responses, and these occurred in over 90% of patients.

V and J are TRBV6-5 and TRBJ1-3; TRBD1 matches at 11 bases. The receptor's source is a woman in her thirties or forties with glioma. Some clones in this sample may be carry-over from other donors' samples. The sequencing used PBMCs, collected from a glioma patient whose treatment included an IDH1 peptide vaccine. CDR3 sequence (DNA): TGTGCCAGCAGTACGGGACAGGGGGTTGGAAACACCATATATTTT. As protein: CASSTGQGVGNTIYF.